The entry below gives a single T cell receptor (beta chain) sequence along with its context. Its antigen is currently not known. Base qualities are not provided; no much larger clone lies one nucleotide away. The sample belongs to a study of shared T cell receptors in the human thymus (dated by TCRdb to about 2021). For context, the study as a whole: The study examined how self-reactive, shared T-cell receptor alpha chains are generated in the human thymus.

Library creation used the immunoSEQ multiplex PCR assay. The immuneACCESS repertoire file appears here via TCRdb, limited to in-frame rearrangements. These files lack a portion of the clones; in checked studies, under half of the deficit traces to unresolved V genes, and the cause of the others is not known. In this sample the table shows approximately 760,000 clones, 70% to 90% of which occur a single time. The ten top clones hold around 0.0099% of the sample. Including cysteine and phenylalanine, the CDR3 has 15 amino acids. Solely the CDR3 DNA is kept, with 45 bases framed from the first base. A distance of 16 bases separates the germline ends of V and J, which lose 2 bases and 6 bases respectively. CDR1 MGHDK and CDR2 SYGVNS are derived from the germline V gene. This same sample was also part of a study on human thymus T cells. The second study, in turn, reports: The donors were immunologically healthy infants in Finland who had open corrective cardiac surgery for congenital heart defects. Thymus tissue was collected as surgical resects that were removed during corrective cardiac surgery. V and J gene segment usage appeared biased in both thymic and peripheral blood repertoires. According to the related research, thymic TCR repertoires were highly overlapping among unrelated individuals. The study described the TCR alpha and beta repertoires in under 10 infant thymus samples and a few matching peripheral blood samples. The cohort included more than five male and two female infants, with donor ages spanning 7 to 244 days. Thymocytes were freed from the tissue by mechanical means and kept at -70 degrees C as pellets of roughly 8.5-31 million cells. Genomic DNA was extracted from frozen cell pellets with a QIAsymphony instrument. The immunoSEQ multiplex PCR assay was used to amplify the TCRB and TCRAD loci from a standardized quantity of quality-controlled genomic DNA. The V(D)J region was spanned by amplicons of a length sufficient to cover the CDR3 and to identify V and J genes. Through the commercial immunoSEQ service, the amplicons were sequenced on an Illumina platform. Corrections for primer bias and sequencing errors followed previously described methods, while TCRAD and TCRB definitions were based on the IMGT database. Analysis of the repertoires was done with immunoSEQ Analyzer 3.0 and VDJTools and included basic statistics, V/J segment usage, diversity estimates, rarefaction and pairwise overlap. Diversity was estimated with Chao1, ChaoE, Efron-Thisted, Shannon and inverse Simpson indices, and also on datasets down-sampled to the smallest sample. For repertoire overlap, CDR3 nucleotide sequence, V gene and J gene had to match strictly, and clustering was done by Jaccard-based multidimensional scaling. On average, thymus samples yielded hundreds of thousands of unique TCRB clonotypes, whereas blood samples yielded around 84,000.

The source material was thymocytes. In this chain, TRBV25-1 is recombined with TRBJ1-2, with TRBD1 tentatively as D gene (5 bases match). The sequence came from a girl under three years old with a congenital heart defect. Donor details come from another sample of the same person, matched by shared clones. The nucleotide sequence reads TGTGCCAGCAGTGAAGGGGCCAGGGAATGGAATGGCTACACCTTC. It is translated as CASSEGAREWNGYTF.